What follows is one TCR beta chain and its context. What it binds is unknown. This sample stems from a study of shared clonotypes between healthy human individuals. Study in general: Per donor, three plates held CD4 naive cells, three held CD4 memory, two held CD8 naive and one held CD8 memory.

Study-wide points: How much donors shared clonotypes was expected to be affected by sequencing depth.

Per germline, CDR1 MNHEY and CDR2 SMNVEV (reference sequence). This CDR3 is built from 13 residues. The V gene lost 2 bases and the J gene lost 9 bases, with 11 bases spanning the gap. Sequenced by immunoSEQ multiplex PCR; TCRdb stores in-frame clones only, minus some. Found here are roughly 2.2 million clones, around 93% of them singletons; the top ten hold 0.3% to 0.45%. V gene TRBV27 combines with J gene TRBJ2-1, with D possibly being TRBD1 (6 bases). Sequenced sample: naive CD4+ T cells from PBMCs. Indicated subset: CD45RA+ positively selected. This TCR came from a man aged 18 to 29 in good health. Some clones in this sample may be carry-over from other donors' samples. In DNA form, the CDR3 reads TGTGCCAGCAGTTTACCCGACAGGAGTGAGCAGTTCTTC. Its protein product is CASSLPDRSEQFF.